The text below deals with one TCR beta chain. The antigen remains undetermined. The sample is drawn from a study of CD8+CD57+ T cells in acquired aplastic anemia. Findings and limits, study-wide: Patients and controls shared about 27 CD8+ CDR3 sequences.

Patients included in sequencing had previously demonstrated CD8+CD57+ cell expansion by flow cytometry. The diagnosis in all patients was severe acquired aplastic anemia. Among the patients, none had received any therapy at the time of blood sampling. Profiling that covered TCR beta VDJ and CDR3 relied on genomic DNA as its template. MiXCR was run by TCRdb on the reads, yielding one entry per CDR3 protein. The sample carries 150,000 or so distinct CDR3 sequences, around half recorded once. The sample consisted of sorted CD4+, CD8+, or CD8+CD57+ T cells (not recorded which) from PBMCs. This sequence originates from a human donor with aplastic anemia.

The CDR3 loop reads CATSDRDSPTGELFF. CDR3 nucleotides: TGTGCCACCAGTGACAGGGACTCCCCCACCGGGGAGCTGTTTTTT. The chain uses TRBV24-1 and TRBJ2-2; possibly TRBD2 for D (6 bases). The germline gives CDR1 KGHDR, CDR2 SFDVKD. CDR3 length equals 15 residues. Trimming took off 4 bases at V and 4 bases at J, with 12 bases between the two ends.